The 27 T cell receptor beta chains reported below all come from one sample, sequenced in a study of T cell clones after liver transplantation. The repertoire was sequenced with immunoSEQ multiplex PCR; TCRdb's copy has only in-frame clones and lacks some. The data contain tens of thousands of clones, around four fifths of them singletons. The sequencing here drew on CD4+ T cells from blood, taken just over 45 months after liver transplant. All receptors derive from a human patient who received a liver transplant. Part of the T cells may come from the graft donor.

This chain links TRBV5-1 with TRBJ1-2; possibly TRBD1 for D (5 bases). With 0 bases removed from V and 6 bases from J, the gap between germline ends came to 24 bases. The CDR3 is made up of 18 amino acids. CDR1 SGHRS and CDR2 YFSETQ come from the germline V gene. This CDR3 is CASSLVEAGFSSNHGYTF. CDR3 in DNA: TGCGCCAGCAGCTTGGTAGAGGCAGGGTTCTCATCAAACCATGGCTACACCTTC.

The chain recombines TRBV28 with TRBJ1-5; the D gene is possibly TRBD1 (5 bases). Trimming shortened V by 2 bases and J by 6 bases, and 17 bases separated the two germline ends. This CDR3 contains 16 residues. Germline lookup yields CDR1 MDHEN and CDR2 SYDVKM. The chain's CDR3 is CASSLRVRGGVQPQHF. The CDR3 DNA is TGTGCCAGCAGTTTAAGGGTTAGGGGCGGGGTTCAGCCCCAGCATTTT.

The chain's CDR3 is CASTPGPYNYGYTF. CDR3 in DNA: TGTGCCAGCACCCCAGGGCCTTATAACTATGGCTACACCTTC. V is TRBV5-4 and J is TRBJ1-2; D is perhaps TRBD1 (5 bases). Looked up from germline, CDR1 is SGHNT and CDR2 is YYREEE (reference sequence). CDR3 length equals 14 residues. Trimming removed 6 bases from V and 1 base from J, with 13 bases in between.

The chain uses TRBV7-8 and TRBJ2-3; D remains ambiguous. This CDR3 has 12 amino acids. The germline V and J ends were trimmed by 5 bases and 1 base, with 4 bases remaining between them. Germline V gene lookup returns CDR1 SGHVS and CDR2 FQNEAQ. The CDR3 loop is CASSRRTDTQYF. DNA of the CDR3: TGTGCCAGCAGCCGGCGCACAGATACGCAGTATTTT.

This clone appeared a few times. The V call is TRBV28, the J call TRBJ2-4; D unclear. In germline, CDR1 is MDHEN, CDR2 SYDVKM. The CDR3 runs 13 residues. V dropped 6 bases and J dropped 3 bases, with 9 bases sitting between them. The CDR3 reads CASRGMGKNIQYF. CDR3 nucleotide sequence: TGTGCCAGCAGAGGGATGGGCAAAAACATTCAGTACTTC.

V and J are TRBV5-1 and TRBJ1-1; D remains unclear. Trimming removed 0 bases from V and 5 bases from J, with 11 bases in between. Germline CDR1 SGHRS, CDR2 YFSETQ. There are 14 residues in the CDR3. The CDR3 DNA reads as TGCGCCAGCAGCTTGGCCGTTGGGGTAACTGAAGCTTTCTTT. The encoded protein is CASSLAVGVTEAFF. Using reference TRBV5-1 and TRBJ1-1 for the parts outside the CDR3, the full variable domain is KAGVTQTPRYLIKTRGQQVTLSCSPISGHRSVSWYQQTPGQGLQFLFEYFSETQRNKGNFPGRFSGRQFSNSRSEMNVSTLELGDSALYLCASSLAVGVTEAFFGQGTRLTVV.

The chain links TRBV7-2 to TRBJ2-7; D is undetermined. Germline V gene sequence: CDR1 SGHTA, CDR2 FQGNSA. CDR3 size: 11 residues. V lost 2 bases, J lost 4 bases, and 3 bases lay in between. The CDR3 sequence is CASSLNYEQYF. In DNA form, the CDR3 reads TGTGCCAGCAGCTTAAATTACGAGCAGTACTTC.

This clone was observed a single time. The V gene is TRBV9, the J gene TRBJ2-1; 8 positions agree with TRBD1. This CDR3 is 13 amino acids long. The germline gives CDR1 SGDLS, CDR2 YYNGEE. The J segment lost 6 bases and the V segment lost 6 bases, leaving 5 bases of the junction unmatched. The CDR3 spells CASNYDRGNEQFF. CDR3 nucleotide sequence: TGTGCCAGCAACTATGACAGGGGCAATGAGCAGTTCTTC.

V gene TRBV14 combines with J gene TRBJ2-5; maybe TRBD2 (6 bases). V dropped 4 bases and J dropped 2 bases, with 14 bases sitting between them. The CDR3 has 15 amino acids. Germline loops: CDR1 SGHDN, CDR2 FVKESK. This chain's CDR3 is CASSLNYGSQETQYF. DNA for the CDR3: TGTGCCAGCAGCCTAAATTACGGGAGTCAAGAGACCCAGTACTTC.

This chain links TRBV4-3 with TRBJ1-3, with 7 bases aligning to TRBD1. This CDR3 has 17 residues. V shed 0 bases and J 0 bases; nucleotides not matched to a gene: 5. The germline CDR1 and CDR2 sequences are LGHNA and YSLEER. CDR3 region: CASSQEGGSYSGNTIYF. The CDR3 bases are TGCGCCAGCAGCCAAGAAGGGGGCAGCTACTCTGGAAACACCATATATTTT.

The CDR3 DNA reads TGTGCCAGCAGCGCAGACGGGGGCAACTATGGCTACACCTTC. It codes for CASSADGGNYGYTF. The genes are TRBV9 and TRBJ1-2, with D possibly matching TRBD1 (6 bases). The length of the CDR3 is 14 residues. Germline V gene data show CDR1 as SGDLS and CDR2 as YYNGEE. V was cut by 3 bases and J by 2 bases, with 11 bases left in between. Supplemented by reference TRBV9 and TRBJ1-2, the full variable domain reads DSGVTQTPKHLITATGQRVTLRCSPRSGDLSVYWYQQSLDQGLQFLIQYYNGEERAKGNILERFSAQQFPDLHSELNLSSLELGDSALYFCASSADGGNYGYTFGSGTRLTVV.

This clone was counted a single time. V is TRBV7-2 and J is TRBJ2-7; 8 nucleotides align to TRBD1. Germline CDR1 is SGHTA and CDR2 is FQGNSA. The CDR3 sequence is 15 residues long. J gave up 4 bases and V 5 bases, and 10 bases lay outside the gene matches. CDR3 residues: CASSRQGQGAYEQYF. For the CDR3, the DNA is TGTGCCAGCAGCCGACAGGGGCAGGGGGCGTACGAGCAGTACTTC. The complete variable domain, with remaining parts taken from reference TRBV7-2 and TRBJ2-7, reads GAGVSQSPSNKVTEKGKDVELRCDPISGHTALYWYRQSLGQGLEFLIYFQGNSAPDKSGLPSDRFSAERTGGSVSTLTIQRTQQEDSAVYLCASSRQGQGAYEQYFGPGTRLTVT.

This chain joins TRBV29-1 and TRBJ1-2; unclear D gene. The CDR3 spans 12 residues. Between the trimmed V and J ends, which lost 4 bases and 7 bases, there was a span of 13 bases. Germline V CDR1 and CDR2: SQVTM, ANQGSEA. The CDR3 reads CSVGVGGGGYTF. In nucleotides, the CDR3 is TGCAGCGTTGGGGTTGGTGGAGGTGGCTACACCTTC.

This chain uses TRBV6-5 with TRBJ1-1; the D is unclear. Germline V gives CDR1 MNHEY, CDR2 SVGAGI. With 0 bases removed from V and 0 bases from J, the gap between germline ends came to 8 bases. The CDR3 length is 15 residues. CDR3 sequence (DNA): TGTGCCAGCAGTTACTCTCTTACCCTGAACACTGAAGCTTTCTTT. Amino acid sequence: CASSYSLTLNTEAFF.

V is TRBV28 and J is TRBJ2-5; a possible D gene is TRBD2 (5 bases). There are 14 residues in the CDR3. Germline CDR1 and CDR2: MDHEN and SYDVKM. Trimming cost V 6 bases and J 5 bases, with 16 bases left between them. The CDR3 sequence is CASSLENSGETQYF. As DNA, the CDR3 is TGTGCCAGCAGCCTGGAGAACTCGGGGGAGACCCAGTACTTC. Based on the CDR3 plus reference TRBV28 and TRBJ2-5, the full variable domain is DVKVTQSSRYLVKRTGEKVFLECVQDMDHENMFWYRQDPGLGLRLIYFSYDVKMKEKGDIPEGYSVSREKKERFSLILESASTNQTSMYLCASSLENSGETQYFGPGTRLLVL.

The J gene is TRBJ1-3, the V gene TRBV28; D is unclear. Germline V gene data show CDR1 as MDHEN and CDR2 as SYDVKM. The CDR3 runs 14 residues. Trimming shortened V by 7 bases and J by 3 bases, and 13 bases separated the two germline ends. CDR3 coding DNA: TGTGCCAGCACCCAAGGCCCTTTTGGAAACACCATATATTTT. It encodes CASTQGPFGNTIYF.

For the CDR3, the DNA is TGTGCCAGCACCATCGTCCCTAGCGGGAGGAATGAGCAGTTCTTC. This codes for CASTIVPSGRNEQFF. The chain links TRBV28 to TRBJ2-1, with 11 bases lining up with TRBD2. The CDR3 runs 15 residues. Germline-derived CDR1 and CDR2 are MDHEN and SYDVKM. The V and J ends lost 7 bases and 7 bases, in that order; junction bases with no gene match: 9.

The chain is built from TRBV6-5 and TRBJ2-1, with a weak D call TRBD2 (5 bases). The V gene lost 6 bases and the J gene lost 7 bases, with 10 bases spanning the gap. The CDR3 is 12 amino acids. Germline CDR1 and CDR2: MNHEY and SVGAGI. CDR3: CASSLTGNEQFF. In DNA form, the CDR3 reads TGTGCCAGCAGCCTCACGGGAAATGAGCAGTTCTTC.

The chain joins TRBV28 to TRBJ1-2; a possible D gene is TRBD1 (5 bases). V was shortened by 6 bases and J by 0 bases, with 14 bases between the two germline ends. Germline-derived CDR1 and CDR2 are MDHEN and SYDVKM. This CDR3 is built from 15 residues. CDR3 region: CASSPAGGANYGYTF. CDR3 in DNA: TGTGCCAGCAGCCCAGCGGGGGGGGCTAACTATGGCTACACCTTC.

V gene TRBV15 combines with J gene TRBJ1-2, with D perhaps matching TRBD1 (6 bases). Germline CDR1 and CDR2: LNHNV and YYDKDF (reference sequence). Trimming removed 7 bases from V and 4 bases from J, with 13 bases in between. The CDR3 totals 13 residues. CDR3 sequence (DNA): TGTGCCACCACAGCGGGGGCGCGCTATGGCTACACCTTC. Translation: CATTAGARYGYTF.

V usage is TRBV11-2 and J usage is TRBJ1-4; 7 bases agree with TRBD1. The germline gives CDR1 SGHAT, CDR2 FQNNGV. With V trimmed by 7 bases and J by 8 bases, 19 bases remained unmatched. The CDR3 is made up of 17 amino acids. The CDR3 loop is CASMGPSWRQGKEKLFF. The CDR3 DNA follows: TGTGCCAGCATGGGGCCTTCCTGGCGACAGGGTAAAGAAAAACTGTTTTTT.

This clone occurred a few times. V is TRBV7-2 and J is TRBJ2-5; no definite D call. The germline V gene encodes CDR1 SGHTA and CDR2 FQGNSA. With 3 bases removed from V and 8 bases from J, the gap between germline ends came to 16 bases. The CDR3 length is 14 residues. Here the CDR3 DNA reads TGTGCCAGCAGCTTCGGACGGACCAAGAGAACCCAGTACTTC. Its translation: CASSFGRTKRTQYF.

The chain has TRBV11-2 and TRBJ2-7; 10 positions match TRBD2. This CDR3 spans 18 amino acids. CDR1 and CDR2 (germline): SGHAT, FQNNGV. V dropped 0 bases and J dropped 1; count of bases not matched to a gene: 9. The CDR3 nucleotides are TGTGCCAGCAGCTTAGATAGTAGTAGCGGGAGGCCTTCCTACGAGCAGTACTTC. It translates to CASSLDSSSGRPSYEQYF.

The chain uses TRBV19 and TRBJ2-1; TRBD2 aligns across 13 bases. Germline V lookup: CDR1 LNHDA, CDR2 SQIVND (reference sequence). The CDR3 sequence is 17 residues long. The V and J ends lost 6 bases and 2 bases, in that order; junction bases with no gene match: 7. CDR3 bases: TGTGCCAGTAGAAGGACTAGCGGGAGAGGAACCTACAATGAGCAGTTCTTC. This encodes CASRRTSGRGTYNEQFF. Full variable domain (remainder filled in from reference TRBV19 and TRBJ2-1): DGGITQSPKYLFRKEGQNVTLSCEQNLNHDAMYWYRQDPGQGLRLIYYSQIVNDFQKGDIAEGYSVSREKKESFPLTVTSAQKNPTAFYLCASRRTSGRGTYNEQFFGPGTRLTVL.

This clone appeared a single time. The chain carries TRBV27 and TRBJ2-7; D is possibly TRBD1 (6 bases). This CDR3 comprises 15 residues. Trimming cost V 5 bases and J 3 bases, with 17 bases left between them. Germline CDR1 and CDR2: MNHEY and SMNVEV (reference sequence). CDR3 DNA: TGTGCCAGCAGTGCCAAACAGGGACCCCTCTACGAGCAGTACTTC. Translation: CASSAKQGPLYEQYF.

This clone has a single count. The chain is built from TRBV28 and TRBJ1-2, with D tentatively TRBD1 (5 bases). There are 15 residues in the CDR3. With 6 bases removed from V and 8 bases from J, the gap between germline ends came to 22 bases. Germline V CDR1 and CDR2: MDHEN, SYDVKM. CDR3 amino acids: CASSWGDYWGRGYTF. Here the CDR3 DNA reads TGTGCCAGCAGCTGGGGGGACTATTGGGGCAGGGGCTACACCTTC.

The chain has TRBV6-6 and TRBJ2-3; 11 bases match TRBD2. CDR1 and CDR2 from the germline V gene are MNHNY and SVGAGI (reference sequence). The CDR3 runs to 15 residues. Trimming took 6 bases from V and 2 from J; bases not matched to a gene: 4. The CDR3 spells CASSRLAGPTDTQYF. DNA of the CDR3: TGTGCCAGCAGCCGACTAGCGGGACCCACAGATACGCAGTATTTT.